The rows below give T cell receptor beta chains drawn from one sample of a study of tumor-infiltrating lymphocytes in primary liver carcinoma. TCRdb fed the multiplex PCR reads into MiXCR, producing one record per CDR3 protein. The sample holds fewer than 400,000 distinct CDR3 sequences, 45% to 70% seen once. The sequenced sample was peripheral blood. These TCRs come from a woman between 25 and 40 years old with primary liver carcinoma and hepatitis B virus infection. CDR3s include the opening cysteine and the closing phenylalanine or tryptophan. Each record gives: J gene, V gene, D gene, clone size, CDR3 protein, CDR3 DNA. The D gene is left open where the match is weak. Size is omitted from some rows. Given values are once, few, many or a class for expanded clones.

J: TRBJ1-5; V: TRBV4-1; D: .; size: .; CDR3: CASSPVGRVGNQPQHF; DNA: TGCGCCAGCAGCCCCGTTGGGAGGGTTGGCAATCAGCCCCAGCATTTT
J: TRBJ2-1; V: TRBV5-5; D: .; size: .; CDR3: CACSLDFYNEQFF; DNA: TGTGCCTGCAGCTTGGACTTTTACAATGAGCAGTTCTTC
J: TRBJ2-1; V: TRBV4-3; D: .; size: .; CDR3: CTSSQDSQEQFF; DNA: TGCACCAGCAGCCAAGATTCCCAGGAGCAGTTCTTC
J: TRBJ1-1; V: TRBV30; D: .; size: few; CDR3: CAWSGDRLEAFF; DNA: TGTGCCTGGAGTGGTGACAGATTAGAAGCTTTCTTT
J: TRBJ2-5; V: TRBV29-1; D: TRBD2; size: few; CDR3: CSVPSGRAGETQYF; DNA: TGCAGCGTTCCAAGCGGGAGGGCCGGGGAGACCCAGTACTTC
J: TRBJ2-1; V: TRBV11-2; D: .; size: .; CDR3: CASSLRASVGNEEFF; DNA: TGTGCCAGCAGCTTAAGGGCTAGCGTGGGTAATGAGGAGTTCTTC
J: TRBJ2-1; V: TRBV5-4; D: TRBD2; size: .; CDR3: CTSKRLAVNEQFF; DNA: TGTACCAGCAAGAGACTAGCGGTAAATGAGCAGTTCTTC
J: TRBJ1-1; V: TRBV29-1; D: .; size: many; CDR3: CSAGYRTSEAFF; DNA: TGCAGCGCGGGGTACAGGACTTCTGAAGCTTTCTTT
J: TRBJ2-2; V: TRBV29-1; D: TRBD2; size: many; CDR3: CSVGVSGSTGELFF; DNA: TGCAGCGTTGGGGTTAGCGGGAGTACCGGGGAGCTGTTTTTT
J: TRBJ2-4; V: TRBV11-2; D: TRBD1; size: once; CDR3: CASSLEAGGMDIQHF; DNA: TGTGCCAGCAGCTTAGAGGCAGGGGGCATGGACATTCAGCACTTC
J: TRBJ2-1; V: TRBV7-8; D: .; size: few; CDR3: CASSVAFSGAYNEQFF; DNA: TGTGCCAGCAGCGTTGCGTTTTCGGGTGCGTACAATGAGCAGTTCTTC
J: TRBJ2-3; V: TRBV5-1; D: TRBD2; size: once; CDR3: CASSSAGSGDTQYF; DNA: TGCGCCAGCAGCTCAGCGGGATCTGGAGATACGCAATATTTT
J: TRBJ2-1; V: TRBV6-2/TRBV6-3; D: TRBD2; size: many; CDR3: CASSTGTSGRNEQFF; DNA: TGTGCCAGCTCTACCGGGACTAGCGGGAGAAATGAGCAGTTCTTC
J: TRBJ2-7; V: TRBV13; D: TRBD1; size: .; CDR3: CASSSRQGASYEQYF; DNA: TGTGCCAGCAGCTCCCGGCAGGGGGCCTCCTACGAGCAGTACTTC
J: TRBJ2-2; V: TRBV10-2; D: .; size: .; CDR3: CASSDYVGTGALGDLFF; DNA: .
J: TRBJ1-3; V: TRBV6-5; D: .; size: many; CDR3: CASSDLGSGNTIYF; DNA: TGTGCCAGCAGCGACCTGGGATCTGGAAACACCATATATTTT
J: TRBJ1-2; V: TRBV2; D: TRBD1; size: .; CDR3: CASIVRPGTGQGYTF; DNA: TGTGCCAGCATTGTCAGACCAGGGACAGGCCAAGGCTACACCTTC
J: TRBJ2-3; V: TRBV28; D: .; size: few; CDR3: CASGVEYTQYF; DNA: TGTGCCAGCGGGGTCGAGTATACGCAGTATTTT
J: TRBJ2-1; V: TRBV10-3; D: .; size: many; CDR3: CAIRKDGENEQFF; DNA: TGTGCCATCAGGAAGGACGGGGAGAATGAGCAGTTCTTC
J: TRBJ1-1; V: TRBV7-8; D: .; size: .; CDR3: CASRLVGYREMNTEAFF; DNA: TGTGCCAGCAGACTAGTGGGGTACAGGGAAATGAACACTGAAGCTTTCTTT
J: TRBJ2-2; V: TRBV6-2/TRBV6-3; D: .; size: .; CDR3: CASSWRLGTGELFF; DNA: TGTGCCAGCAGTTGGCGACTAGGCACCGGGGAGCTGTTTTTT
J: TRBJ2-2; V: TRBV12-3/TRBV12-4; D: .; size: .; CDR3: CASSLEGGVGELFF; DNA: TGTGCCAGCAGTTTGGAGGGGGGGGTCGGGGAGCTGTTTTTT
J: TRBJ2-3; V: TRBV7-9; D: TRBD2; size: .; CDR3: CASSNGLAGYGDTQYF; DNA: TGTGCCAGCAGCAATGGCCTAGCGGGATACGGAGATACGCAGTATTTT
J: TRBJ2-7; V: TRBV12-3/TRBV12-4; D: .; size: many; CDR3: CASSYLGAKNEQYF; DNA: TGTGCCAGCAGTTATTTGGGGGCTAAAAACGAGCAGTACTTC
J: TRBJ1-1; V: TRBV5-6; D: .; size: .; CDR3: CTSIRKGNTEAFF; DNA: TGTACCAGCATAAGGAAGGGGAACACTGAAGCATTCTTT
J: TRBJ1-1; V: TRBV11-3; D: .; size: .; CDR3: CVSSFAGPAKAEALF; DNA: TGTGTCAGCAGCTTTGCCGGGCCAGCGAAAGCTGAAGCTCTCTTT
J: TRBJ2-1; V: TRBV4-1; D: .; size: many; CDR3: CASSQGLAQFF; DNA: TGCGCCAGCAGCCAGGGGTTGGCGCAGTTCTTC